This T cell receptor (beta chain) was obtained from a study of blood T cell repertoires in COVID-19 (dated by TCRdb to the early 2020s). Concerning the study at large: The collaborator samples originated in the United States, Italy and Spain and spanned the acute and convalescent phases of COVID-19. The material from the prospective study consisted of cDNA or gDNA derived from T cells, B-cell-depleted T cells, or PBMCs. Subjects who had been exposed to COVID-19, were actively infected with it, or had recovered from it provided the deeply sampled blood TCRbeta repertoires that made up the dataset. The repertoires were released in a freely available public database intended as a resource for research on the immune response to SARS-CoV-2. Samples were obtained from the ongoing ImmuneRACE study (first 160 participants) and from over 1,000 subjects provided by 6 global collaborators. Sample metadata almost always included a de-identified subject ID, COVID-19 status, age in years and sex. Where HLA class I and class II types were available, the types were taken from metadata supplied by the sample provider, not from assay-based typing. The research as a whole found: Clinical and demographic metadata were provided uncurated, with the amount varying by source and participant.

The collaborating institutions used their own protocols to collect whole blood in K2EDTA tubes. For TCRbeta analysis, collaborators shipped samples as frozen whole blood, isolated PBMCs, or DNA extracted from either of those sample types. Details on this clone: Its antigen has not been determined. One base away there is no much larger clone; base qualities are not given.

The CDR3 runs 13 amino acids, cysteine and phenylalanine included. The entry retains the CDR3 DNA only, 39 bases that are in frame from base 1. V is cut by 1 base and J by 3 bases, and the space between the germline ends is 6 bases. TCRbeta CDR3 regions were amplified from genomic DNA by means of the immunoSEQ Assay, a bias-controlled multiplex PCR. In the paper's pipeline: Nucleated cell counts per sample were estimated from amplification of reference gene primers within the assay. Sequence reads were collapsed and filtered to measure the absolute abundance of every unique TCRbeta CDR3 rearrangement. For each sample, productive Simpson clonality was calculated as the square root of Simpson's diversity index across productive rearrangements. This is the immuneACCESS table as TCRdb keeps it, with only in-frame sequences that have V and J called. A part of the clones is gone; compared with another copy, unresolved V genes explain less than half, and the rest is unexplained. V, J and clone size were drawn from that table, and D and trimming were deduced from the DNA. This sample gives about 140,000 clones in total; roughly 85% of them show up just once. Of the sample, approximately 3.6% falls within the top ten clones.

Sequenced: peripheral blood. This TCR derives from a man aged 55 to 70 with acute or convalescent COVID-19. The rearrangement combines TRBV12-3 or TRBV12-4 with TRBJ1-2, with the D gene not clear enough to name. The nucleotide sequence is given as TGTGCCAGCAGTTTAGGAGGGTACTATGGCTACACCTTC. Translated, it gives CASSLGGYYGYTF.